Listed below are T cell receptor beta chains from one sample, sequenced in a study of regulatory T cells in long-lasting Graves disease. A single record per CDR3 protein comes from TCRdb applying MiXCR to the multiplex PCR reads. The sample includes 300,000 to 400,000 distinct CDR3 sequences, about 18% of them seen just once. Sequenced material: peripheral blood mononuclear cells (PBMCs), taken at new diagnosis, from a patient treated with antithyroid drugs. The receptors stem from a female donor with Graves disease. Both conserved end residues are trimmed from each CDR3. D genes are given only for firm matches.

d_call j_call v_call cdr3_aa
NA TRBJ2-2 TRBV7-2 ASSLDRDTGELF
TRBD2 TRBJ2-3 TRBV28 ASRAWGGGTDTQY
NA TRBJ2-5 TRBV28 ASSLYQRLETQY
TRBD2 TRBJ2-1 TRBV20-1 SASRASGSRNEQF
NA TRBJ2-7 TRBV11-2 ASSLTRDSYEQY
NA TRBJ1-1 TRBV6-1 ASSEWVRGWGTEAF
NA TRBJ2-4 TRBV20-1 SNYDGTKNIQY
TRBD2 TRBJ2-7 TRBV12-3/TRBV12-4 ASSLAGGEQY
TRBD2 TRBJ2-1 TRBV12-3/TRBV12-4 ASTKGTSGRALSRVLRNEQF
TRBD2 TRBJ2-1 TRBV14 ASRLNSGTSQWGEQF
TRBD1 TRBJ1-1 TRBV12-3/TRBV12-4 ASSYRQGWTEAF
TRBD2 TRBJ2-1 TRBV27 ASTGTSVSSYNEQF
TRBD1 TRBJ1-1 TRBV19 ASSIVRGQVTNTEAF